The present entry profiles one T cell receptor (beta chain) with its context. CDR3 length: 13 amino acids. Trimming left V 2 bases short and J 2 bases short, with 6 bases between. This record comes from a study of T-cell reconstitution after alpha-beta-depleted transplantation in children. Unique molecular identifiers were incorporated into the prepared TCRbeta library. TCRdb called the PCR reads again in MiXCR, with one record for every CDR3 protein. The profile shows fewer than 400,000 distinct CDR3 sequences, about a quarter of them singletons. The gene calls are TRBV12-3 or TRBV12-4 and TRBJ1-2; D is undetermined. The TCR comes from a male patient between 5 and 17 years old who had a stem cell transplant for acute lymphoblastic leukemia, so the T cells may come from the graft donor. The sample was PBMCs, mostly from graft donor cells, taken 180 days after TCRalphabeta/CD19-depleted stem cell transplant. In DNA, the CDR3 is TGTGCCAGCAGTTTATGGCCGAACTATGGCTACACCTTC. It is translated as CASSLWPNYGYTF.